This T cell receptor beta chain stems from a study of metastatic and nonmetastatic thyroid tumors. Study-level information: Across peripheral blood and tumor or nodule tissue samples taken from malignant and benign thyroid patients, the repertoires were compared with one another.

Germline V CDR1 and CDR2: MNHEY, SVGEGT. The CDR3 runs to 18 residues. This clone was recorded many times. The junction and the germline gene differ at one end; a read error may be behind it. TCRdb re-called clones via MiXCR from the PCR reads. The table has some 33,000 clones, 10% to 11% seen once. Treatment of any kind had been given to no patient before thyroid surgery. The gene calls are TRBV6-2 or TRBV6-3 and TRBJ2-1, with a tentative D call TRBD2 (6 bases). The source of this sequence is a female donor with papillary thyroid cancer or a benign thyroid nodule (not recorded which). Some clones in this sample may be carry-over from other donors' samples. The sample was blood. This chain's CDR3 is CASSYLPPSARPYNERFF. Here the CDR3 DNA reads TGTGCCAGCAGTTACTTGCCTCCTAGCGCCCGACCCTACAATGAGCGGTTCTTC.